This T cell receptor beta chain was documented in a study of OX40 agonist ivuxolimab in advanced cancers. Study in general: From 23 to 79 years was the age range, with a mean of 60 years, and nearly 85% were male. There were three patients with partial responses, one having hepatocellular carcinoma and two cutaneous melanoma. Study-wide findings and caveats: Nonresponders included some who also had low normalized T-cell clonal expansion.

Sequencing was performed with immunoSEQ multiplex PCR; in TCRdb, only in-frame clones are kept and a portion is missing. The sample holds some 34,000 clones, roughly 84% seen once. The CDR3 is 11 amino acids. Trimming left V 7 bases short and J 6 bases short, with 10 bases between. Germline CDR1 SNHLY, CDR2 FYNNEI. Worth noting for this clone: Its antigen is not known.

This receptor was identified in an adult with an advanced solid tumor such as melanoma, head and neck, liver or kidney cancer. The material was CD4+ or CD8+ T cells sorted from blood, obtained in a trial of the OX40 agonist ivuxolimab. The chain joins TRBV2 to TRBJ2-7, with D unclear. CDR3 in amino acids: CASTVLGEQYF. The CDR3 bases are TGTGCCAGCACAGTCCTGGGCGAGCAGTACTTC.